Listed here are 13 T cell receptor beta chains from one sample, sequenced in a study of beta chain features in type 1 diabetes. These receptors lack a known antigen. Sequenced material consisted of expressed TCRB transcripts (all of the isolated RNA was reverse transcribed). Here immunoSEQ multiplex PCR was the method, and the copy in TCRdb shows in-frame clones only, minus some. This repertoire shows around 690,000 clones, 9.5% to 15% found once; its top ten account for around 0.12%. Study-wide results and limits: Researchers report that Type 1 diabetes patients had moderately but significantly shorter TCRB CDR3s across all four CD4+ subsets.

Sequences were obtained from naive CD4+ T cells from blood. The origin of the receptors is a man aged 30 to 45 with type 1 diabetes.

This clone has more than one count but fewer than ten. The rearrangement joins TRBV7-9 to TRBJ1-4; weak D call: TRBD1 (6 bases). The ends were cut back, 1 base at V and 5 bases at J, with 11 bases in the middle. CDR3 size: 15 residues. Germline values: CDR1 SEHNR, CDR2 FQNEAQ (reference sequence). CDR3 sequence: CASSLDRGQNEKLFF. Here the CDR3 DNA reads TGTGCCAGCAGCTTAGACCGAGGACAGAATGAAAAACTGTTTTTT.

This clone was recorded a few times. J is TRBJ2-2 and V is TRBV4-3, with a weak D call TRBD1 (5 bases). V shed 4 bases and J shed 1 base, with 16 bases lying between them. Germline CDR1 LGHNA, CDR2 YSLEER. This CDR3 contains 17 residues. The CDR3 nucleotides are TGCGCCAGCAGCCCAGGAGAGCAGACAGTGAACACCGGGGAGCTGTTTTTT. Its protein product is CASSPGEQTVNTGELFF.

The chain recombines TRBV7-9 with TRBJ1-2, with D uncertain. Germline V gene data show CDR1 as SEHNR and CDR2 as FQNEAQ (reference sequence). V was pared by 5 bases and J by 5 bases, with 9 bases between. The CDR3 runs 12 residues. CDR3 loop: CASSTDTYGYTF. The CDR3 nucleotides are TGTGCCAGCAGCACAGATACATATGGCTACACCTTC.

The V call is TRBV19, the J call TRBJ1-5; 9 bases map to TRBD1. Trimming took 5 bases from V and 3 from J; bases not matched to a gene: 11. Germline loops: CDR1 LNHDA, CDR2 SQIVND (reference sequence). This CDR3 is built from 17 residues. CDR3 sequence: CASSPTGQGFNNQPQHF. As DNA, the CDR3 is TGTGCCAGTAGTCCGACGGGACAGGGATTCAACAATCAGCCCCAGCATTTT.

This clone occurred a few times. The chain employs TRBV7-9 and TRBJ2-1, with D possibly being TRBD1 (6 bases). The germline CDR1 and CDR2 sequences are SEHNR and FQNEAQ (reference sequence). This CDR3 comprises 13 residues. V was cut by 3 bases and J by 9 bases, with 12 bases left in between. CDR3 sequence (DNA): TGTGCCAGCAGCTTGGGGCAGGGGCGTGAGCAGTTCTTC. Its protein is CASSLGQGREQFF.

This clone was seen more than once but under ten times. The genes are TRBV18 and TRBJ2-7; 9 bases line up with TRBD2. Per germline, CDR1 KGHSH and CDR2 LQKENI. V dropped 3 bases and J dropped 2; count of bases not matched to a gene: 2. The length of the CDR3 is 14 residues. The CDR3 loop is CASSPTSGAYEQYF. In DNA, the CDR3 is TGTGCCAGCTCACCGACTAGCGGTGCCTACGAGCAGTACTTC.

This clone was seen only a few times. This chain uses TRBV7-2 with TRBJ2-7; 7 bases line up with TRBD2. The V and J ends lost 5 bases and 3 bases, in that order; junction bases with no gene match: 7. The CDR3 extends over 14 amino acids. Germline CDR1 and CDR2: SGHTA and FQGNSA. The CDR3 region has the DNA TGTGCCAGCAGCCCCCCACCGGGAGGCTACGAGCAGTACTTC. Translated: CASSPPPGGYEQYF.

This clone was detected a few times. Other DNA sequences in this sample translate to the same CDR3. The chain combines TRBV5-1 with TRBJ2-1; D is perhaps TRBD1 or TRBD2 (5 bases each). Trimming cost V 3 bases and J 0 bases, with 10 bases left between them. The CDR3 covers 15 residues. Germline values: CDR1 SGHRS, CDR2 YFSETQ. In DNA form, the CDR3 reads TGCGCCAGCAGCTCTGGGGCGGGCTCCTACAATGAGCAGTTCTTC. Amino acids: CASSSGAGSYNEQFF. The full variable domain, rest sourced from reference TRBV5-1 and TRBJ2-1, is KAGVTQTPRYLIKTRGQQVTLSCSPISGHRSVSWYQQTPGQGLQFLFEYFSETQRNKGNFPGRFSGRQFSNSRSEMNVSTLELGDSALYLCASSSGAGSYNEQFFGPGTRLTVL.

This clone was seen only a few times. The gene calls are TRBV29-1 and TRBJ1-1; D not certain. This CDR3 comprises 13 residues. The V end lost 7 bases, the J end lost 1 base, and 13 bases lay between the germline ends. Germline CDR1 reads SQVTM; CDR2 reads ANQGSEA. The CDR3 sequence: CSGDLSPNTEAFF. In DNA, the CDR3 is TGCAGCGGCGACCTCTCCCCGAACACTGAAGCTTTCTTT.

This clone came up once. The rearrangement uses TRBV29-1 and TRBJ1-2, with D unclear. V was cut by 7 bases and J by 2 bases, with 11 bases left in between. This CDR3 has 12 amino acids. Germline values: CDR1 SQVTM, CDR2 ANQGSEA. Here the CDR3 reads CSAESGNYGYTF. The CDR3 coding sequence is TGCAGCGCCGAGTCGGGGAACTATGGCTACACCTTC.

The J gene is TRBJ2-1, the V gene TRBV27; no clear D. Trimming took 1 base from V and 4 from J, leaving 11 bases between them. The CDR3 covers 15 residues. Germline loops: CDR1 MNHEY, CDR2 SMNVEV (reference sequence). CDR3 nucleotide sequence: TGTGCCAGCAGTTTATTCAGCTTGCCATACAATGAGCAGTTCTTC. Translated: CASSLFSLPYNEQFF.

This clone occurred a few times. The rearrangement joins TRBV12-5 to TRBJ2-1, with D unresolved. CDR1 is LGHNT and CDR2 is FRNRAP in the germline V gene. The V end lost 5 bases, the J end lost 4 bases, and 24 bases lay between the germline ends. CDR3 size: 18 residues. For the CDR3, the DNA is TGTGCTAGTGGTCCCAACGGGTTTAGAATTGCGGAGTACAATGAGCAGTTCTTC. This sequence encodes CASGPNGFRIAEYNEQFF.

Only a few counts were recorded for this clone. V and J are TRBV7-2 and TRBJ1-5; 8 bases are shared with TRBD1. Germline CDR1 reads SGHTA; CDR2 reads FQGNSA. This CDR3 comprises 15 residues. V lost 6 bases and J lost 3; bases outside the gene matches: 7. The CDR3 DNA reads TGTGCCAGCAGGGAAGGGACAGGCTACAATCAGCCCCAGCATTTT. This gives the protein CASREGTGYNQPQHF.